This record covers a single T cell receptor beta chain. It lacks a known antigen. No base qualities exist here, and no much larger clone lies one base off it. The High Capacity cDNA Reverse Transcription Kit was used to reverse transcribe all of the isolated RNA, meaning that expressed TCRB transcripts were what got sequenced. Naive, central memory and regulatory T cell samples underwent deep immunoSEQ sequencing, averaging about 3.57 million total reads per sample. Sorted cells were lysed in RLT buffer and RNA was extracted with DNase-treated RNeasy Micro or Mini kits, depending on cell number. To prevent cross-contamination, each cell subset was processed individually, whereas patient and healthy donor samples were processed jointly. The immunoSEQ multiplex PCR was used to amplify TCRB sequences from cDNA, yielding 87-bp fragments that span the CDR3 region. The amplicons were sequenced using the Illumina HiSeq platform. The published analysis was carried out like this. Synthetic template baselines were used to correct PCR bias computationally, reads within Hamming distance 2 were collapsed, and singletons that could not be merged were discarded. Reads were aligned to IMGT to assign V, D and J genes, CDR3 length, and insertions or deletions at six rearrangement sites. Within each subset, clonotype counts were normalized to sorted cell number, and only after that were true diversity and Gini coefficients computed with the tcR R package. The overlap coefficient, calculated on TCRB nucleotide sequences, was used to quantify repertoire sharing. As a proxy for the pre-selection repertoire, out-of-frame TCRB sequences from naive cells were analyzed. Entries here come from immuneACCESS through TCRdb and include only in-frame sequences with V and J called. Some clones fail to appear in such tables; in the studies checked, an unresolved V gene covers under half of the shortfall, and the cause of the remainder is unknown. The V and J calls and clone size are taken from that table; D and trimming were inferred from the DNA. This sample gives 200,000 to 300,000 clones in total; about a tenth of them show up just once. Together, the top ten hold approximately 0.015% of the sample.

The data were taken from a study of beta chain features in type 1 diabetes (dated 2018 in TCRdb). Some background on the complete study: No differences in mean age, gender distribution, total cell number or subset yield were found between patients and healthy donors. A total of just under 110,000,000 sorted cells were examined across all samples, and RNA yield correlated strongly with the number of cells per subset. The study compared the TCRB repertoires of sorted circulating CD4+ T cell subsets in recently diagnosed type 1 diabetes patients with those in matched healthy donors. Regulatory and stem cell-like memory subsets were isolated from only 8 patients and about eight healthy donors, whereas naive and central memory subsets came from all 30 or so donors. The paper's findings and limits, for the study overall: Type 1 diabetes patients showed a moderate but significant shortening of TCRB CDR3 length in all four CD4+ subsets. Naive, central memory and regulatory TCRB repertoires appeared to be more similar among patients than among healthy donors. Because the HLA sub-analyses included only small numbers of individuals, any influence of HLA type on TCRB rearrangement was left unresolved. Shorter templates might be favored by PCR, yet because patient and control samples were amplified and corrected together, any such skew would affect both groups equally. Because cDNA rather than genomic DNA was sequenced, highly expressing activated cells could have been over-represented, although no difference in activation and CD3 levels was found between groups. At VDJ recombination sites, type 1 diabetes patients had fewer insertions and more deleted nucleotides, which implies abnormalities in thymic rearrangement.

A single peripheral blood draw of about 116 mL on average was collected from each donor into heparinised tubes. A BD FACSAria II and a panel including CD45RO, CCR7, CD25, CD127, CD95 and CD27 were used to sort naive, central memory, regulatory and stem cell-like memory CD4+ T cells. Purity was above 95% for every sorted population. Right away, PBMCs were isolated by Lymphoprep density gradient centrifugation and were stained directly, with no culture step. So that batch effects would be minimized, each experiment stained and sorted samples in pairs, pairing one healthy donor with one patient. Here V drops 7 bases and J drops 3 bases, and the junction holds 12 bases not matched to any gene. The CDR3 has 16 amino acids, counting the end cysteine and phenylalanine. Left in the record is the CDR3 DNA by itself, 48 bases read in frame from the first base. Reading the germline V gene (reference sequence) gives CDR1 LNHDA and CDR2 SQIVND.

The receptor comes from a man aged 25-45 years with type 1 diabetes. Specimen: naive CD4+ T cells from blood. The cell subset or site label on this specimen signifies: true naive CD4+ T cells. Here the chain combines TRBV19 and TRBJ1-2, with TRBD1 matching 9 junction bases. The bases are TGTGCCAGTAAACAGGGGGCTTTATACGGTTACTATGGCTACACCTTC. Its product reads: CASKQGALYGYYGYTF.